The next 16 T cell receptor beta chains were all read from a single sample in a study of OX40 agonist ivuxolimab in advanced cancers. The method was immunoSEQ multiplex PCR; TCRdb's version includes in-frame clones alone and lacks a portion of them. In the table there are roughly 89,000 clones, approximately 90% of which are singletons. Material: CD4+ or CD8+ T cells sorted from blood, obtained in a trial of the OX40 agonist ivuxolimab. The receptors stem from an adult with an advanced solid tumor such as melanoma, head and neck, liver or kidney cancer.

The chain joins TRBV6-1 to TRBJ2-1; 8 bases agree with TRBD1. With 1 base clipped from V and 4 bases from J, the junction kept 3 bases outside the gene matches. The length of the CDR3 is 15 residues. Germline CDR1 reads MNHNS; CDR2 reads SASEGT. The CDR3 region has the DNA TGTGCCAGCAGTGAAGTGACAGGGGCGTACAATGAGCAGTTCTTC. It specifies CASSEVTGAYNEQFF.

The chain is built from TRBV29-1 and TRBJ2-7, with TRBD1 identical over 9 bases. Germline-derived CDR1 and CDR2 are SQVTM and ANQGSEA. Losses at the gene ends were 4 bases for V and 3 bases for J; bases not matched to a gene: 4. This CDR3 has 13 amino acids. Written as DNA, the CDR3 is TGCAGCGTTGCGACAGGGGGTCTCTACGAGCAGTACTTC. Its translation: CSVATGGLYEQYF.

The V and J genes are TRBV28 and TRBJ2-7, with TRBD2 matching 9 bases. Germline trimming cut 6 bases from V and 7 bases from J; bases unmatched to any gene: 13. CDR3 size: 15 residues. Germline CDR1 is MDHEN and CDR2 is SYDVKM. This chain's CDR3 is CASRLNLAGPGEQYF. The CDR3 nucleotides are TGTGCCAGCAGACTGAACCTAGCGGGACCGGGGGAGCAGTACTTC.

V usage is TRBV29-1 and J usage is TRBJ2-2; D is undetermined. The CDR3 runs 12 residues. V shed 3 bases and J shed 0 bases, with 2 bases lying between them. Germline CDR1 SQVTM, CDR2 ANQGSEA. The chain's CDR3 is CSVETNTGELFF. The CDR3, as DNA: TGCAGCGTTGAGACGAACACCGGGGAGCTGTTTTTT.

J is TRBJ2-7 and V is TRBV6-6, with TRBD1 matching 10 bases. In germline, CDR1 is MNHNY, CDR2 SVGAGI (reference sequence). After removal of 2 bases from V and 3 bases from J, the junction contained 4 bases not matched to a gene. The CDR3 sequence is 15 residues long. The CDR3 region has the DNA TGTGCCAGCAGTTACAACCGGGACAGGGGCTACGAGCAGTACTTC. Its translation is CASSYNRDRGYEQYF.

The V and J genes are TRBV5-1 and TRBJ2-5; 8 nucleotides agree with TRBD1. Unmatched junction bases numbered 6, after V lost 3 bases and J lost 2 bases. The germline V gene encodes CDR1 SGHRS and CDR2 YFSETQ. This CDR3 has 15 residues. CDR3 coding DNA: TGCGCCAGCAGCTCCTCGGGACAGGTTCAAGAGACCCAGTACTTC. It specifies CASSSSGQVQETQYF.

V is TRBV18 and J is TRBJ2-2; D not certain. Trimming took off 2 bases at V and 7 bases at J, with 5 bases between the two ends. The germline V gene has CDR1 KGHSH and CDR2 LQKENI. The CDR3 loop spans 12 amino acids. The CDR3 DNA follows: TGTGCCAGCTCACCATATTTCGGGGAGCTGTTTTTT. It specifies CASSPYFGELFF.

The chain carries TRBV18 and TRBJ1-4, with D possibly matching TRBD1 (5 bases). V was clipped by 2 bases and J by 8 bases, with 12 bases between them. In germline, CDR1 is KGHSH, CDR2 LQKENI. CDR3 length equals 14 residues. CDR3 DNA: TGTGCCAGCTCACCAAGGGACCCGGGGGAAAAACTGTTTTTT. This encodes CASSPRDPGEKLFF.

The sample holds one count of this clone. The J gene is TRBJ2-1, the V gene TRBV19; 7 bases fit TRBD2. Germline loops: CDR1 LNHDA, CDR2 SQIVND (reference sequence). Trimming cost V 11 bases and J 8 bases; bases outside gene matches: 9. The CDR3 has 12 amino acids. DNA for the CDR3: TGTGCCTCCGGCGGGAGTGGGGATGAGCAGTTCTTC. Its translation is CASGGSGDEQFF.

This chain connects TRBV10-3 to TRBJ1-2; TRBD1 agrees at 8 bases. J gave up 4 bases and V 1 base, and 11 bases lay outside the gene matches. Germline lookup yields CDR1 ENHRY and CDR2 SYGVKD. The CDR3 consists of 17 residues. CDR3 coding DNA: TGTGCCATCAGTGAGTACGGGGCAGGGGGCCCGCCCTATGGCTACACCTTC. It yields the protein CAISEYGAGGPPYGYTF.

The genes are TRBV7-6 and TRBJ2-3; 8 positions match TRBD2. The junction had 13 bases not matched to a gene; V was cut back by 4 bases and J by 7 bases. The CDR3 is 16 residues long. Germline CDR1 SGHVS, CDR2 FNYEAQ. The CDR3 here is CASSWELAEAFNTQYF. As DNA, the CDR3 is TGTGCCAGCAGCTGGGAACTAGCGGAGGCTTTCAATACGCAGTATTTT.

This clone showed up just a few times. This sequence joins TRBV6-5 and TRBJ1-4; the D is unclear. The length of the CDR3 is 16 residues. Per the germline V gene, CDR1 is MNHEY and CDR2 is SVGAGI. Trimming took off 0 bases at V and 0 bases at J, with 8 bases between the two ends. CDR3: CASSYSFTATNEKLFF. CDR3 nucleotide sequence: TGTGCCAGCAGTTACTCGTTCACAGCAACTAATGAAAAACTGTTTTTT.

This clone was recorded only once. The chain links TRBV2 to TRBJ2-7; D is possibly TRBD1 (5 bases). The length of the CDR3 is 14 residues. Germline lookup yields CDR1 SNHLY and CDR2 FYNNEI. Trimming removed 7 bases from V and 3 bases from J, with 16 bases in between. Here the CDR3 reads CASTAGPGDYEQYF. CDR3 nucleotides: TGTGCCAGCACCGCAGGGCCAGGAGACTACGAGCAGTACTTC.

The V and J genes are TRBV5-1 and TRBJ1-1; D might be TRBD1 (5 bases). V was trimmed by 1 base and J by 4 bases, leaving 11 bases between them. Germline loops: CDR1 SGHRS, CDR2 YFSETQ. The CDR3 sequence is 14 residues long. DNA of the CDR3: TGCGCCAGCAGCTTGCAGGGATGGGGCACTGAAGCTTTCTTT. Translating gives CASSLQGWGTEAFF.

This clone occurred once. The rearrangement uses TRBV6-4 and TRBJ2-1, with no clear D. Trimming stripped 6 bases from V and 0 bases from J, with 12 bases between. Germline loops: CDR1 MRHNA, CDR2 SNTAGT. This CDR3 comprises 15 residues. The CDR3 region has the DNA TGTGCCAGCAGCGAGGACCCGTACTCCTACAATGAGCAGTTCTTC. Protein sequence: CASSEDPYSYNEQFF.

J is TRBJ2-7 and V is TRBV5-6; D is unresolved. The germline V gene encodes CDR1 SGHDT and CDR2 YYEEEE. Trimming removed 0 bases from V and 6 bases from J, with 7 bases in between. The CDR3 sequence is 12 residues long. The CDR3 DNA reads TGTGCCAGCAGCTTGGACAGACCCGAGCAGTACTTC. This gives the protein CASSLDRPEQYF.